The 16 T cell receptor beta chains in this list originate from one sample, sequenced in a study of shared clonotypes between healthy human individuals. The protocol was immunoSEQ multiplex PCR, while the TCRdb copy is restricted to in-frame clones and leaves out a portion. The sample yields 2 million to 2.5 million clones, approximately 94% seen once. Material for sequencing was naive CD4+ T cells sorted from blood. Indicated subset: CD45RA+ positively selected. These receptors were taken from a man aged 18 to 29 in good health.

This sequence joins TRBV5-1 and TRBJ1-1; D remains ambiguous. Germline lookup yields CDR1 SGHRS and CDR2 YFSETQ. Trimming shortened V by 2 bases and J by 3 bases, and 14 bases separated the two germline ends. There are 15 residues in the CDR3. The CDR3: CASSLGAGKDTEAFF. CDR3 bases: TGCGCCAGCAGCTTAGGAGCCGGGAAGGACACTGAAGCTTTCTTT. Full variable domain (rest looked up from reference TRBV5-1 and TRBJ1-1): KAGVTQTPRYLIKTRGQQVTLSCSPISGHRSVSWYQQTPGQGLQFLFEYFSETQRNKGNFPGRFSGRQFSNSRSEMNVSTLELGDSALYLCASSLGAGKDTEAFFGQGTRLTVV.

With regard to this clone: The sample carries other DNA sequences with the same CDR3. The rearrangement joins TRBV5-1 to TRBJ2-7; D uncertain. Trimming took off 0 bases at V and 1 base at J, with 8 bases between the two ends. The CDR3 has 14 residues. Germline V gene sequence: CDR1 SGHRS, CDR2 YFSETQ. The CDR3 protein is CASSLGGNSYEQYF. The CDR3 bases are TGCGCCAGCAGCTTGGGTGGCAATTCCTACGAGCAGTACTTC.

CDR3 nucleotide sequence: TGTGCCAGCAGCTTCAGTGTCAGGAGCGGGGTTCCGTACAATGAGCAGTTCTTC. Translating gives CASSFSVRSGVPYNEQFF. This sequence joins TRBV7-2 and TRBJ2-1, with 7 bases matching TRBD2. CDR3 length: 18 amino acids. J was trimmed by 4 bases and V by 3 bases; bases with no gene match: 15. The germline V gene has CDR1 SGHTA and CDR2 FQGNSA.

The chain carries TRBV7-2 and TRBJ2-3; the D gene is possibly TRBD1 (5 bases). V gave up 2 bases and J gave up 1 base, with 13 bases separating them. CDR1 SGHTA and CDR2 FQGNSA come from the germline V gene. The CDR3 has 16 amino acids. The DNA for the CDR3 is TGTGCCAGCAGCTTACCGCAGGGATGGCGCACAGATACGCAGTATTTT. This encodes CASSLPQGWRTDTQYF.

V gene TRBV2 combines with J gene TRBJ1-2; no reliable D call. This CDR3 comprises 13 residues. Germline V gene data show CDR1 as SNHLY and CDR2 as FYNNEI. V gave up 5 bases and J gave up 1 base, with 8 bases separating them. In DNA form, the CDR3 reads TGTGCCAGCAGTTTGCAGATTAACTATGGCTACACCTTC. It is translated as CASSLQINYGYTF.

V and J are TRBV5-6 and TRBJ1-4; the match to TRBD1 covers 8 bases. CDR3 length: 15 residues. V gave up 4 bases and J gave up 8 bases; unmatched junction bases: 10. Germline values: CDR1 SGHDT, CDR2 YYEEEE. CDR3 sequence reads: CASSAGQGGWEKLFF. The CDR3 bases are TGTGCCAGCAGCGCCGGACAGGGAGGGTGGGAAAAACTGTTTTTT.

The chain recombines TRBV6-5 with TRBJ2-5; no reliable D call. Germline values: CDR1 MNHEY, CDR2 SVGAGI. This CDR3 comprises 11 residues. Between the trimmed V and J ends, which lost 7 bases and 5 bases, there was a span of 8 bases. DNA of the CDR3: TGTGCCAGCAAAAGGGCGGAGACCCAGTACTTC. This translates into CASKRAETQYF.

The chain has TRBV7-9 and TRBJ2-2, with 9 bases aligning to TRBD2. CDR1 is SEHNR, CDR2 FQNEAQ, per germline (reference sequence). Trimming took 5 bases from V and 3 from J; bases not matched to a gene: 10. The CDR3 consists of 17 residues. DNA for the CDR3: TGTGCCAGCAGCCCCGGTCGCGGGAGGGCCGACACCGGGGAGCTGTTTTTT. Its translation is CASSPGRGRADTGELFF. The full variable domain, in which reference TRBV7-9 and TRBJ2-2 provide the parts outside the CDR3, is DTGVSQNPRHKITKRGQNVTFRCDPISEHNRLYWYRQTLGQGPEFLTYFQNEAQLEKSRLLSDRFSAERPKGSFSTLEIQRTEQGDSAMYLCASSPGRGRADTGELFFGEGSRLTVL.

This chain links TRBV10-3 with TRBJ2-3, with D possibly being TRBD2 (5 bases). CDR1 ENHRY and CDR2 SYGVKD come from the germline V gene. V was pared by 11 bases and J by 0 bases, with 12 bases between. The CDR3 totals 13 residues. CDR3 sequence: CASGRDSTDTQYF. CDR3 bases: TGTGCCTCGGGAAGGGATAGCACAGATACGCAGTATTTT.

The chain employs TRBV28 and TRBJ1-5; 7 bases agree with TRBD1. The CDR3 runs to 15 residues. Germline V lookup: CDR1 MDHEN, CDR2 SYDVKM. Trimming at V came to 3 bases and at J to 0 bases, leaving 2 bases not matched to a gene. In nucleotides, the CDR3 is TGTGCCAGCAGTTTCTACAGGGGTAGCAATCAGCCCCAGCATTTT. Amino acids: CASSFYRGSNQPQHF.

This chain connects TRBV21-1 to TRBJ2-7; the D segment call TRBD2 is taken from the table without a DNA check. TRBV21-1 is an annotated pseudogene. The CDR3 consists of 16 residues. The CDR3 DNA is TGTGCCAGCAGCAAAGGTCAGCGGGACACCTCCTACGAGCAGTACTTC. Translated: CASSKGQRDTSYEQYF.

The chain couples TRBV7-2 to TRBJ2-7, with D perhaps TRBD2 (6 bases). CDR3 length: 15 residues. The V end was cut by 1 base, the J end by 0 bases, with 10 bases between. Germline V gene data show CDR1 as SGHTA and CDR2 as FQGNSA. Here the CDR3 DNA reads TGTGCCAGCAGCTTAGTGTTCGGGAGCTCCTACGAGCAGTACTTC. This encodes CASSLVFGSSYEQYF.

The chain uses TRBV6-5 and TRBJ1-2, with 10 bases aligning to TRBD1. V was pared by 5 bases and J by 7 bases, with 7 bases of the junction left unmatched. The CDR3 is 14 amino acids. Looked up from germline, CDR1 is MNHEY and CDR2 is SVGAGI. In nucleotides, the CDR3 is TGTGCCAGCAGTCGAGGACAGGGGGTCATTGGCTACACCTTC. It encodes CASSRGQGVIGYTF.

The V gene is TRBV4-1, the J gene TRBJ2-7, with a possible D match to TRBD2 (7 bases). Looked up from germline, CDR1 is MGHRA and CDR2 is YSYEKL. The CDR3 runs 17 residues. The V end was cut by 3 bases, the J end by 3 bases, with 21 bases between. The CDR3 loop is CASSHPDSRGVLYEQYF. CDR3 DNA: TGCGCCAGCAGCCACCCGGACAGTCGGGGGGTCCTCTACGAGCAGTACTTC.

The chain joins TRBV5-6 to TRBJ1-1; D gene ambiguous. CDR1 SGHDT and CDR2 YYEEEE come from the germline V gene. There are 14 residues in the CDR3. The ends were cut back, 2 bases at V and 1 base at J, with 9 bases in the middle. CDR3 amino acids: CASSFGNRNTEAFF. The CDR3 DNA is TGTGCCAGCAGCTTTGGTAACCGGAACACTGAAGCTTTCTTT.

The V gene is TRBV5-1, the J gene TRBJ2-7; D is unresolved. The germline gives CDR1 SGHRS, CDR2 YFSETQ. The V end lost 0 bases, the J end lost 0 bases, and 10 bases lay between the germline ends. This CDR3 has 15 residues. The CDR3 region is CASSLDRTPSYEQYF. The CDR3 DNA reads as TGCGCCAGCAGCTTGGATCGGACGCCCTCCTACGAGCAGTACTTC.